The source of this T cell receptor beta chain is a study of T cells in Graves' hyperthyroidism and ophthalmopathy. V shed 0 bases, J shed 4 bases, and the junction held 1 base outside the gene matches. CDR3 length: 15 residues. Germline V lookup: CDR1 DFQATT, CDR2 SNEGSKA (reference sequence). Amplified regions were TCR beta CDR3 sequences from RNA transcripts. Primed by the HTBI set, a first-round RT-PCR was run on the TCR CDR3. Each CDR3 protein gets one entry after TCRdb re-called the multiplex PCR reads with MiXCR. The sample consists of more than 500,000 distinct CDR3 sequences, under 20% of them appearing once. This clonotype was detected a few times.

This rearrangement joins TRBV20-1 to TRBJ2-1; 12 bases line up with TRBD2. The origin of this receptor is a woman in her 30s with Graves' hyperthyroidism. Sequencing was done on a sample of blood. The CDR3 here is CSARDGTSGYNEQFF. The CDR3 DNA reads as TGCAGTGCTAGAGACGGGACTAGCGGGTACAATGAGCAGTTCTTC.